This entry lists 23 T cell receptor beta chains sequenced from one sample in a study of CD8 T cells in ankylosing spondylitis. TCRdb redid the calling of the 5' RACE reads with MiXCR, one entry per CDR3 protein. This table has a few hundred thousand distinct CDR3 sequences, around 21% appearing once. The sequencing sample was made of blood, either unsorted or a sorted T cell fraction (not recorded which). These receptors all stem from a female donor with ankylosing spondylitis or in good health (not recorded which).

This clonotype was detected many times. The chain links TRBV6-5 to TRBJ2-2; 8 positions match TRBD2. Per germline, CDR1 MNHEY and CDR2 SVGAGI. This CDR3 is built from 15 residues. V shed 4 bases, J shed 6 bases, and the junction held 7 bases outside the gene matches. In DNA form, the CDR3 reads TGTGCCAGCAGTTTGCGGGAGGATGGGGCCGGGGAGCTGTTTTTT. This translates into CASSLREDGAGELFF.

This clonotype was detected a few times. The chain employs TRBV6-1 and TRBJ2-7; 10 positions agree with TRBD1. This CDR3 contains 15 residues. With 6 bases clipped from V and 2 bases from J, the junction kept 7 bases outside the gene matches. Germline lookup yields CDR1 MNHNS and CDR2 SASEGT. In DNA, the CDR3 is TGTGCCAGCAGGAGGGACAGGGGAAGAACCTACGAGCAGTACTTC. It specifies CASRRDRGRTYEQYF.

The chain carries TRBV12-3 or TRBV12-4 and TRBJ2-1; TRBD1 matches 7 bases. The CDR3 has 13 residues. V lost 7 bases and J lost 7; bases outside the gene matches: 7. The CDR3 DNA reads TGTGCCAGCACTAAACTGACAGGGAATGAGCAGTTCTTC. Its translation is CASTKLTGNEQFF.

This clonotype was detected only a few times. V usage is TRBV15 and J usage is TRBJ2-3, with 12 nucleotides matching TRBD2. In germline, CDR1 is LNHNV, CDR2 YYDKDF (reference sequence). CDR3 length: 16 amino acids. The V and J ends lost 3 bases and 3 bases, in that order; junction bases with no gene match: 4. CDR3 in DNA: TGTGCCACCAGCAGGCCTAGCGGGAGGGCGACAGATACGCAGTATTTT. It is translated as CATSRPSGRATDTQYF.

The chain has TRBV20-1 and TRBJ2-7; 10 bases agree with TRBD2. The CDR3 covers 16 residues. CDR1 DFQATT and CDR2 SNEGSKA come from the germline V gene (reference sequence). V was clipped by 0 bases and J by 0 bases; unmatched bases: 5. The CDR3 coding sequence is TGCAGTGCTAGAGACGCTAGCGGGAGAAGCTCCTACGAGCAGTACTTC. It translates to CSARDASGRSSYEQYF.

The rearrangement joins TRBV12-3 or TRBV12-4 to TRBJ2-7; 9 nucleotides agree with TRBD2. This CDR3 region has 16 residues. The V and J ends lost 5 bases and 2 bases, in that order; junction bases with no gene match: 10. CDR3 sequence (DNA): TGTGCCAGCAGTCGGACAAAGACTAGCGGTGCCTACGAGCAGTACTTC. This translates into CASSRTKTSGAYEQYF.

The CDR3, as DNA: TGTGCCAGCTCACCAGGCGCGAACAATGAGCAGTTCTTC. This translates into CASSPGANNEQFF. This chain uses TRBV18 with TRBJ2-1; D unclear. CDR1 and CDR2 from the germline V gene are KGHSH and LQKENI. V lost 2 bases, J lost 5 bases, and 7 bases lay in between. This CDR3 contains 13 residues.

This clonotype turned up a few times. J is TRBJ1-2 and V is TRBV29-1, with D hard to call. The CDR3 runs to 12 residues. Trimming removed 6 bases from V and 6 bases from J, with 14 bases in between. The germline V gene encodes CDR1 SQVTM and CDR2 ANQGSEA. The CDR3 spells CSVAGELDGYTF. CDR3 DNA: TGCAGCGTCGCCGGGGAATTGGATGGCTACACCTTC.

This chain uses TRBV10-1 with TRBJ2-1, with D perhaps matching TRBD2 (5 bases). CDR3 length: 15 residues. Germline CDR1 reads WNHNN; CDR2 reads SYGVQD (reference sequence). V shed 5 bases and J shed 2 bases, with 13 bases lying between them. The CDR3 region has the DNA TGCGCCAGCAGTTCCGAGGGAATAGCCTACAATGAGCAGTTCTTC. Translation gives CASSSEGIAYNEQFF.

This clonotype was recorded at least ten times. The chain links TRBV5-1 to TRBJ1-1; 7 nucleotides line up with TRBD1. CDR1 and CDR2 from the germline V gene are SGHRS and YFSETQ. There are 14 residues in the CDR3. The V gene end was trimmed by 4 bases and the J gene end by 1 base; junction bases not matched to a gene: 4. The CDR3 region is CASSAQGGNTEAFF. The CDR3, as DNA: TGCGCCAGCAGCGCTCAGGGGGGGAACACTGAAGCTTTCTTT.

The gene calls are TRBV20-1 and TRBJ2-5; tentative D call: TRBD1 (5 bases). CDR1 and CDR2 from the germline V gene are DFQATT and SNEGSKA (reference sequence). V lost 6 bases to trimming and J lost 3 bases, with 20 bases between them. This CDR3 has 15 amino acids. CDR3 nucleotides: TGCAGTGCCGCAGACACGCTAGGACAAAAAGAGACCCAGTACTTC. Protein: CSAADTLGQKETQYF.

CDR3 sequence (DNA): TGCAGTGCTTGGCCCCCGGGGACTAACCAAGAGACCCAGTACTTC. Its protein product is CSAWPPGTNQETQYF. The V gene is TRBV20-1, the J gene TRBJ2-5; 7 bases fit TRBD2. The junction had 9 bases not matched to a gene; V was cut back by 5 bases and J by 0 bases. CDR3 size: 15 residues. In germline, CDR1 is DFQATT, CDR2 SNEGSKA (reference sequence).

This clonotype was recorded a few times. This chain uses TRBV9 with TRBJ1-1, with a possible D match to TRBD1 (5 bases). Germline V gives CDR1 SGDLS, CDR2 YYNGEE. V lost 3 bases and J 1 base, leaving 13 bases between the germline ends. The CDR3 spans 15 residues. CDR3 sequence reads: CASSAVDTENTEAFF. The DNA for the CDR3 is TGTGCCAGCAGCGCTGTGGACACCGAGAACACTGAAGCTTTCTTT.

The CDR3 sequence is CASNSNPGQGTQETQYF. CDR3 DNA: TGTGCCAGCAATAGCAATCCGGGACAGGGTACCCAAGAGACCCAGTACTTC. V gene TRBV6-1 combines with J gene TRBJ2-5; the match to TRBD1 covers 9 bases. The CDR3 length is 17 residues. V lost 7 bases to trimming and J lost 1 base; unmatched junction nucleotides: 13. The germline CDR1 and CDR2 sequences are MNHNS and SASEGT.

This clonotype was recorded a few times. V and J are TRBV18 and TRBJ2-7, with D tentatively TRBD1 or TRBD2 (5 bases each). There are 14 residues in the CDR3. V was pared by 4 bases and J by 3 bases, with 13 bases between. CDR1 and CDR2 from the germline V gene are KGHSH and LQKENI. CDR3 in amino acids: CASSRTGRGYEQYF. The CDR3 DNA sequence: TGTGCCAGCTCACGTACAGGCCGGGGCTACGAGCAGTACTTC.

V and J are TRBV7-9 and TRBJ2-1; 10 bases align to TRBD2. Germline CDR1 is SEHNR and CDR2 is FQNEAQ (reference sequence). The CDR3 runs 16 residues. V lost 0 bases to trimming and J lost 9 bases; unmatched junction nucleotides: 8. The CDR3: CASSLARLAGDGEQFF. Here the CDR3 DNA reads TGTGCCAGCAGCTTAGCGAGGCTAGCGGGAGACGGTGAGCAGTTCTTC.

The table lists this clonotype with a few counts. This chain uses TRBV6-1 with TRBJ1-3, with 7 bases lining up with TRBD1. V was pared by 6 bases and J by 3 bases, with 5 bases of the junction left unmatched. There are 14 residues in the CDR3. Germline loops: CDR1 MNHNS, CDR2 SASEGT. This chain's CDR3 is CASSKGAGGNTIYF. CDR3 in DNA: TGTGCCAGCAGCAAGGGGGCAGGTGGAAACACCATATATTTT.

The V call is TRBV10-2, the J call TRBJ2-1, with unresolved D. CDR1 WSHSY and CDR2 SAAADI come from the germline V gene. V was clipped by 8 bases and J by 4 bases, with 6 bases between them. The CDR3 runs 11 residues. CDR3: CASAPYNEQFF. The CDR3 region has the DNA TGCGCCAGCGCGCCGTACAATGAGCAGTTCTTC.

The table lists this clonotype with a few counts. The V call is TRBV20-1, the J call TRBJ2-1; 7 nucleotides match TRBD2. Germline trimming cut 5 bases from V and 6 bases from J; bases unmatched to any gene: 13. The CDR3 length is 15 residues. Germline CDR1 and CDR2: DFQATT and SNEGSKA (reference sequence). CDR3 DNA: TGCAGTGCTCCCAAAACGGGGGGAGGCAGCAATGAGCAGTTCTTC. This sequence encodes CSAPKTGGGSNEQFF.

The chain employs TRBV6-2 or TRBV6-3 and TRBJ1-2; maybe TRBD1 (5 bases). The CDR3 is made up of 13 amino acids. Trimming pared 4 bases from V and 6 bases from J, leaving 12 bases between. CDR1 and CDR2 from the germline V gene are MNHEY and SVGEGT. The CDR3 DNA is TGTGCCAGCAGTTCCGCCGGGACCCATGGCTACACCTTC. Its translation: CASSSAGTHGYTF.

This clonotype has just a few counts. CDR3 loop: CASSHRQGAGEQYF. Here the CDR3 DNA reads TGCGCCAGCAGCCACAGACAGGGAGCTGGGGAGCAGTACTTC. The chain recombines TRBV5-1 with TRBJ2-7; 7 nucleotides agree with TRBD1. The CDR3 sequence is 14 residues long. Germline V lookup: CDR1 SGHRS, CDR2 YFSETQ. The ends lost 4 bases at V and 7 bases at J; junction bases unmatched: 11.

The rearrangement joins TRBV11-1 to TRBJ2-2; D is unclear. This CDR3 has 15 residues. Germline V gene sequence: CDR1 SGHAT, CDR2 FQDESV (reference sequence). The ends were cut back, 5 bases at V and 4 bases at J, with 14 bases in the middle. The CDR3 here is CASSLRPGPTGELFF. The CDR3 DNA reads TGTGCCAGCAGCCTACGACCAGGACCCACCGGGGAGCTGTTTTTT.

The chain recombines TRBV9 with TRBJ2-3; the D gene is possibly TRBD2 (7 bases). V lost 4 bases and J 2 bases, leaving 14 bases between the germline ends. Germline-derived CDR1 and CDR2 are SGDLS and YYNGEE. This CDR3 has 15 amino acids. CDR3 bases: TGTGCCAGCAGCCAGGGGAGGGCGAACACAGATACGCAGTATTTT. This translates into CASSQGRANTDTQYF. The entire variable domain, with the rest obtained from reference TRBV9 and TRBJ2-3, is as follows: DSGVTQTPKHLITATGQRVTLRCSPRSGDLSVYWYQQSLDQGLQFLIQYYNGEERAKGNILERFSAQQFPDLHSELNLSSLELGDSALYFCASSQGRANTDTQYFGPGTRLTVL.